The 15 T cell receptor beta chains below all came from one sample that was sequenced in a study of PD-1 blockade in mismatch repair-deficient tumors. Libraries were prepared by immunoSEQ multiplex PCR; TCRdb keeps only in-frame clonotypes and omits some of them. Here the sample spans about 130,000 clones, 88% being singletons. The sequences come from peripheral blood, collected approximately 70 weeks after starting pembrolizumab. All receptors derive from an adult with mismatch repair-deficient cancer.

CDR3 coding DNA: TGCAGCGTTGGGGGGGTTTATGCTAGCGGGAGAAGATCAGATACGCAGTATTTT. Its protein product is CSVGGVYASGRRSDTQYF. The chain joins TRBV29-1 to TRBJ2-3, with 10 positions matching TRBD2. V lost 4 bases to trimming and J lost 4 bases; unmatched junction nucleotides: 17. This CDR3 comprises 18 residues. Germline loops: CDR1 SQVTM, CDR2 ANQGSEA.

CDR3 loop: CASPVRAGVYSGANVLTF. DNA for the CDR3: TGTGCCAGTCCCGTTAGGGCAGGGGTGTACTCTGGGGCCAACGTCCTGACTTTC. The chain carries TRBV27 and TRBJ2-6; weak D call: TRBD1 (6 bases). Germline-derived CDR1 and CDR2 are MNHEY and SMNVEV (reference sequence). Trimming stripped 9 bases from V and 0 bases from J, with 21 bases between. The CDR3 runs to 18 residues.

V gene TRBV28 combines with J gene TRBJ1-5; D is unresolved. The germline V and J ends were trimmed by 6 bases and 0 bases, with 21 bases remaining between them. The CDR3 spans 18 residues. Germline V gene data show CDR1 as MDHEN and CDR2 as SYDVKM. As DNA, the CDR3 is TGTGCCAGCAGCCCAAAAAGGTTGGGTGGGAGTAGCAATCAGCCCCAGCATTTT. Translated: CASSPKRLGGSSNQPQHF.

The chain links TRBV29-1 to TRBJ2-6, with D unresolved. The germline V and J ends were trimmed by 6 bases and 0 bases, with 9 bases remaining between them. The CDR3 extends over 14 amino acids. Germline loops: CDR1 SQVTM, CDR2 ANQGSEA. The CDR3 spells CSVLTFSGANVLTF. The DNA for the CDR3 is TGCAGCGTCCTAACGTTCTCTGGGGCCAACGTCCTGACTTTC.

The gene calls are TRBV7-6 and TRBJ2-5; D might be TRBD1 or TRBD2, each matching 5 bases. CDR3 size: 14 residues. Trimming cost V 1 base and J 5 bases, with 11 bases left between them. Germline V gene lookup returns CDR1 SGHVS and CDR2 FNYEAQ. The CDR3 here is CASSLGGASETQYF. CDR3 in DNA: TGTGCCAGCAGCTTAGGAGGGGCTAGTGAGACCCAGTACTTC.

The chain has TRBV27 and TRBJ2-7, with 9 bases lining up with TRBD1. J lost 3 bases, V lost 4 bases, and 10 bases had no gene match. This CDR3 is built from 16 residues. Germline assignment: CDR1 MNHEY and CDR2 SMNVEV (reference sequence). The CDR3 nucleotides read TGTGCCAGCAGTTCTCTCCTCAGGACAGGGGTCTACGAGCAGTACTTC. Protein product: CASSSLLRTGVYEQYF.

The chain employs TRBV5-1 and TRBJ2-3, with TRBD2 as a possible D gene (6 bases). The germline gives CDR1 SGHRS, CDR2 YFSETQ. Trimming removed 8 bases at V and 2 bases at J, with 18 bases between. The CDR3 totals 15 residues. The CDR3 loop reads CASGLTSPLTDTQYF. CDR3 coding DNA: TGCGCCAGTGGACTAACCAGCCCACTCACAGATACGCAGTATTTT.

The V call is TRBV18, the J call TRBJ2-5; D is perhaps TRBD2 (6 bases). The V and J ends lost 5 bases and 4 bases respectively, with 11 bases between them. The CDR3 has 13 residues. Germline V lookup: CDR1 KGHSH, CDR2 LQKENI. CDR3 DNA sequence: TGTGCCAGCTCATCCAGTAGCGGAGAGACCCAGTACTTC. Its protein is CASSSSSGETQYF.

The chain carries TRBV7-9 and TRBJ2-3; no reliable D call. The CDR3 contains 16 residues. Germline V gene sequence: CDR1 SEHNR, CDR2 FQNEAQ (reference sequence). V was trimmed by 1 base and J by 3 bases, leaving 14 bases between them. This CDR3 is CASSLGFLERTDTQYF. CDR3 coding DNA: TGTGCCAGCAGCTTAGGGTTTCTAGAGAGGACAGATACGCAGTATTTT.

The chain couples TRBV6-1 to TRBJ2-1, with 10 bases identical to TRBD1. Trimming cost V 4 bases and J 6 bases; bases outside gene matches: 3. The germline gives CDR1 MNHNS, CDR2 SASEGT. The CDR3 loop spans 14 amino acids. CDR3 in DNA: TGTGCCAGCAGTGGACAGGGGGCTAGCAATGAGCAGTTCTTC. Translation gives CASSGQGASNEQFF.

This chain connects TRBV27 to TRBJ2-1, with D perhaps matching TRBD2 (5 bases). V gave up 0 bases and J gave up 2 bases, with 8 bases separating them. The CDR3 runs 15 residues. The germline V gene has CDR1 MNHEY and CDR2 SMNVEV (reference sequence). The DNA for the CDR3 is TGTGCCAGCAGTTTATCGGGAGTCACCTACAATGAGCAGTTCTTC. Protein sequence: CASSLSGVTYNEQFF.

The gene calls are TRBV11-2 and TRBJ1-1; D is unresolved. The V gene lost 2 bases and the J gene lost 1 base, with 5 bases spanning the gap. CDR3 length equals 13 residues. Germline assignment: CDR1 SGHAT and CDR2 FQNNGV. The CDR3 DNA reads TGTGCCAGCAGCTTATCGCCGAACACTGAAGCTTTCTTT. Protein: CASSLSPNTEAFF.

This clone was picked up a small number of times. The chain carries TRBV19 and TRBJ2-7; D not resolved. The CDR3 runs 14 residues. V gave up 7 bases and J gave up 2 bases, with 15 bases separating them. The germline gives CDR1 LNHDA, CDR2 SQIVND (reference sequence). CDR3 amino acids: CASTPRAGAYEQYF. Here the CDR3 DNA reads TGTGCCAGTACCCCCCGGGCCGGAGCCTACGAGCAGTACTTC.

This clone was picked up one time. This chain uses TRBV28 with TRBJ2-7, with TRBD1 identical over 8 bases. Losses at the gene ends were 5 bases for V and 2 bases for J; bases not matched to a gene: 23. The V gene's germline CDR1 is MDHEN and CDR2 SYDVKM. The CDR3 runs 20 residues. The CDR3 spells CASSTPPDRELGTDPYEQYF. The CDR3 region has the DNA TGTGCCAGCAGTACCCCCCCGGACAGGGAGCTTGGGACTGATCCCTACGAGCAGTACTTC. Full variable domain (remainder filled in from reference TRBV28 and TRBJ2-7): DVKVTQSSRYLVKRTGEKVFLECVQDMDHENMFWYRQDPGLGLRLIYFSYDVKMKEKGDIPEGYSVSREKKERFSLILESASTNQTSMYLCASSTPPDRELGTDPYEQYFGPGTRLTVT.

V is TRBV13 and J is TRBJ1-2; 9 bases agree with TRBD1. This CDR3 has 14 amino acids. V shed 5 bases and J 4 bases; nucleotides not matched to a gene: 5. Germline V CDR1 and CDR2: PRHDT, FYEKMQ (reference sequence). The CDR3 reads CASSLTGGVYGYTF. The CDR3, as DNA: TGTGCCAGCAGCCTGACAGGGGGTGTCTATGGCTACACCTTC.